This TCR beta chain is from a study of cytomegalovirus exposure and HLA in healthy donors. Study-level information: Of some 400 genotyped donors, 81% grouped in the Caucasian-associated ancestry cluster.

13 Jbeta primers and 60 Vbeta primers were used for the PCR. The repertoire was sequenced with immunoSEQ multiplex PCR; TCRdb's copy has only in-frame clones and lacks some. This sample carries 200,000 to 250,000 clones, with roughly 0.89% going to the ten biggest clones. The CDR3 has 14 amino acids. Germline V gene sequence: CDR1 MDHEN, CDR2 SYDVKM. Trimming took 5 bases from V and 3 from J; bases not matched to a gene: 4. The rearrangement uses TRBV28 and TRBJ1-1; 9 bases are a match to TRBD1. Sequencing input: PBMCs. The origin of this receptor is a woman aged 30 to 39 in good health and CMV-seropositive. The CDR3 DNA reads as TGTGCCAGCAGTCGGGGACAGGGCTACACTGAAGCTTTCTTT. This sequence encodes CASSRGQGYTEAFF. The variable domain in full, with the rest retrieved from reference TRBV28 and TRBJ1-1, is DVKVTQSSRYLVKRTGEKVFLECVQDMDHENMFWYRQDPGLGLRLIYFSYDVKMKEKGDIPEGYSVSREKKERFSLILESASTNQTSMYLCASSRGQGYTEAFFGQGTRLTVV.